The rows below give T cell receptor beta chains drawn from one sample of a study of cytomegalovirus exposure and HLA in healthy donors. TCRdb's copy holds only in-frame clones and misses some; the assay was immunoSEQ multiplex PCR. The table shows around 170,000 clones, with 80% occurring only once. Sequencing used PBMCs. The receptors shown here come from a man between 35 and 55 years old in good health and CMV-seronegative. The CDR3 runs from the conserved cysteine through the conserved F or W. A D gene is named only where the DNA matches it firmly.

TRBJ2-7 NA TRBV11-2 CASSLIYEQYF TGTGCCAGCAGCCTTATTTACGAGCAGTACTTC
TRBJ1-4 NA TRBV6-1 CASSLEGGISEKLFF TGTGCCAGCAGCCTTGAGGGAGGGATTAGTGAAAAACTGTTTTTT
TRBJ2-5 NA TRBV7-8 CATPGRGRETQYF TGTGCCACCCCGGGTCGGGGTAGGGAGACCCAGTACTTC
TRBJ2-1 NA TRBV6-5 CASSYSGEQFF TGTGCCAGCAGTTACAGCGGTGAGCAGTTCTTC
TRBJ1-3 NA TRBV30 CAWSVRDSSSGNTIYF TGTGCCTGGAGTGTACGAGACAGCAGCTCTGGAAACACCATATATTTT
TRBJ1-1 NA TRBV2 CASSFLSGAAEAFF TGTGCCAGCAGTTTCTTATCAGGGGCCGCTGAAGCTTTCTTT
TRBJ2-5 TRBD2 TRBV19 CASSLSGLSYDEQYF TGTGCCAGTAGTCTCTCGGGACTATCCTACGATGAGCAGTACTTC
TRBJ2-1 NA TRBV7-6 CASSSLGGEQFF TGTGCCAGCAGCTCCCTTGGCGGTGAGCAGTTCTTC
TRBJ2-3 TRBD2 TRBV10-1 CASSDAPGLAGGSTDTQYF TGCGCCAGCAGTGATGCCCCGGGACTAGCGGGAGGAAGCACAGATACGCAGTATTTT
TRBJ1-2 TRBD1 TRBV11-3 CASSFTGTGVFGYTF TGTGCCAGCAGCTTTACCGGGACAGGGGTATTCGGCTACACCTTC
TRBJ1-1 NA TRBV9 CASSGGYLNTEAFF TGTGCCAGCAGTGGAGGGTATTTGAACACTGAAGCTTTCTTT
TRBJ2-7 NA TRBV5-4 CASSPGTLSYEQYF TGTGCCAGCAGCCCCGGGACACTATCCTACGAGCAGTACTTC
TRBJ1-1 NA TRBV30 CAWSVLTGNTEAFF TGTGCCTGGAGTGTACTCACAGGGAACACTGAAGCTTTCTTT